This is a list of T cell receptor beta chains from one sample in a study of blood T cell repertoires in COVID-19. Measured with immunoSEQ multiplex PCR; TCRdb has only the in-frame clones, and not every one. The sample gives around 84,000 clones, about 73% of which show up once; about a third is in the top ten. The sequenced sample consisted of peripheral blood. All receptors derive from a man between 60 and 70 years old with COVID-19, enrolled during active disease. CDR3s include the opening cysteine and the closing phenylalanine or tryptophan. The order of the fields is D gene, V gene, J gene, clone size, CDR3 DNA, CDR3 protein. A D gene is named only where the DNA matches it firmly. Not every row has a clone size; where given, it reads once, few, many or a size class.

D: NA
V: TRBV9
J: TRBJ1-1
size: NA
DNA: TGTGCCAGCAGCGTAGCTGGTAGTGCTGAAGCTTTCTTT
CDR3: CASSVAGSAEAFF

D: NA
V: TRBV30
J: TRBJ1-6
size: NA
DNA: TGTGCCTGGAGTACAGATAGGGGGAATCATTCACCCCTCCACTTT
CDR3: CAWSTDRGNHSPLHF

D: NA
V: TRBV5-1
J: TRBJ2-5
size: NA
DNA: TGCGCCAGCAGACCAGGGCCCTTGGAGACCCAGTACTTC
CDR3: CASRPGPLETQYF

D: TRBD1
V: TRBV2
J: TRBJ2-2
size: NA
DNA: TGTGCCAGCAGACCTACGACAGGGGAGGCCGGGGAGCTGTTTTTT
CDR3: CASRPTTGEAGELFF

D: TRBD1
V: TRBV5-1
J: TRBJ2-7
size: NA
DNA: TGCGCCCGCTTACCCGGAGGGACAGGGGGGGACGAGCAGTACTTC
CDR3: CARLPGGTGGDEQYF

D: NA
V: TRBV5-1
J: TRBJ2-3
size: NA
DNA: TGCGCCAGCAGCCCAGGGCGCCCCACCACAGATACGCAGTATTTT
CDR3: CASSPGRPTTDTQYF

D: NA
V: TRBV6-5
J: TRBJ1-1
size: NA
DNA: TGTGCCAGCAGACTCCAGGACACGAACACTGAAGCTTTCTTT
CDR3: CASRLQDTNTEAFF

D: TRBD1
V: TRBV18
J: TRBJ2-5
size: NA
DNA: TGTGCCAGCTCACCCAGACAGGGTCGGGGTCAAGAGACCCAGTACTTC
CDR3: CASSPRQGRGQETQYF

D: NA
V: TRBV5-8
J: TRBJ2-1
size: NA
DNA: TGTGCCAGCATCCCCTCGGGGGTTTCGGTTATCGTCAATGAGCAGTTCTTC
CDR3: CASIPSGVSVIVNEQFF

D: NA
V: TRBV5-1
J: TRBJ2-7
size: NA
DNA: TGCGCCAGCAGCTTCGGGGGTAATTCCTACGAGCAGTACTTC
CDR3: CASSFGGNSYEQYF

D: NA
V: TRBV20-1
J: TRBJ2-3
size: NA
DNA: TGCAGTGCTAGTTTGCGGGGGCCTTACACAGATACGCAGTATTTT
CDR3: CSASLRGPYTDTQYF

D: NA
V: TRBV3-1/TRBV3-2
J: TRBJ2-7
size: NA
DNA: TGTGCCAGCAGCCAAGCCGGGACAAACTACGAGCAGTACTTC
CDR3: CASSQAGTNYEQYF

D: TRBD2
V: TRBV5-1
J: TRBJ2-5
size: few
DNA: TGCGCCAGCAGACCCCCCCCAGCGGGGGCCCGGGAGACCCAGTACTTC
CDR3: CASRPPPAGARETQYF

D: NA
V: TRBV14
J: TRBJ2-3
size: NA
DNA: TGTGCCAGCAGCCCCGGACTGACTCCGGATACGCAGTATTTT
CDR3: CASSPGLTPDTQYF

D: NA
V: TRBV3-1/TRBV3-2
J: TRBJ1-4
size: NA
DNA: TGTGCCAGCAGCCGCAGGGTGGGTGAAAAACTGTTTTTT
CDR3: CASSRRVGEKLFF

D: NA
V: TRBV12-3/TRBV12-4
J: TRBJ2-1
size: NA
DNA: TGTGCCAGCAGTTCGCAACAGGGAGTCGTGTTCTTC
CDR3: CASSSQQGVVFF

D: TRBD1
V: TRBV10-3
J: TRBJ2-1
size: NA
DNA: TGTGCCATCAGTGGGCATTCCCAGGGGGCTCTTTACAATGAGCAGTTCTTC
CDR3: CAISGHSQGALYNEQFF

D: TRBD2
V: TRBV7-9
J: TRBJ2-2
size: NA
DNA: TGTGCCAGCAGCTTGACTAGCGGACCCTCTGGCGGGGAGCTGTTTTTT
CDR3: CASSLTSGPSGGELFF

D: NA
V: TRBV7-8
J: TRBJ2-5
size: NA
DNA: TGTGCCAGCAGCTTAGTTTGGGGACTGAAAGAAGAGACCCAGTACTTC
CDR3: CASSLVWGLKEETQYF

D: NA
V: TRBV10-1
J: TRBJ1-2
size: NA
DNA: TGCGCCAGCCCCACACGAGGGATTGGCTACACCTTC
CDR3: CASPTRGIGYTF

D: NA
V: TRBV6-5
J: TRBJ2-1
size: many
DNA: TGTGCCAGCAGTTCTTCAGGGGAGACGAAAAACAATGAGCAGTTCTTC
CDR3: CASSSSGETKNNEQFF

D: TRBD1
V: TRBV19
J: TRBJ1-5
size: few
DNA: TGTGCCAGTAGTAGTAGGGGGCAAGGGCAGCCCCAGCATTTT
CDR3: CASSSRGQGQPQHF

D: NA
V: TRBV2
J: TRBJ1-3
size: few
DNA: TGTGCCAGCAGTCCCCAAGCAGTCAGGTCTCGAAACACCATATATTTT
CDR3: CASSPQAVRSRNTIYF

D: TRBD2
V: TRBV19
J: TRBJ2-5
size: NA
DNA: TGTGCCAGTAGTACGACTAGCTCCGAGACCCAGTACTTC
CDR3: CASSTTSSETQYF

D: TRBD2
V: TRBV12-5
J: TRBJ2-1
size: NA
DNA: TGTGCTAGTGGTTTGACCAGCGGGGCATACAATGAGCAGTTCTTC
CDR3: CASGLTSGAYNEQFF

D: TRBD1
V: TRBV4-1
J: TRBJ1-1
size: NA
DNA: TGCGCCAGCAGCCCCGGACAGGGTAAAATAACTGAAGCTTTCTTT
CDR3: CASSPGQGKITEAFF

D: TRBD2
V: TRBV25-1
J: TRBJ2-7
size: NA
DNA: TGTGCCAGCAGTGACCGATCACTAGCGGGAGGGCGCTCCTACGAGCAGTACTTC
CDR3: CASSDRSLAGGRSYEQYF

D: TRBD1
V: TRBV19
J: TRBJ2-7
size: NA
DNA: TGTGCCAGTAGTGGGACAGGACGTACGGAGCAGTACTTC
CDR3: CASSGTGRTEQYF

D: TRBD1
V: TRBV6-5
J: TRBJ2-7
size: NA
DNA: TGTGCCAGCGACGACGGACAGGTCCACGAGCAGTACTTC
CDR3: CASDDGQVHEQYF

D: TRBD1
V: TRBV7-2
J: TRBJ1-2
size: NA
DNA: TGTGCCAGCAGCTTGGGAACAGGGGGAAACTATGGCTACACCTTC
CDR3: CASSLGTGGNYGYTF

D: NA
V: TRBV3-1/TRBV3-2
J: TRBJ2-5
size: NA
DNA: TGTGCCAGCAGCCAAGATGCGGAGACCCAGTACTTC
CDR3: CASSQDAETQYF

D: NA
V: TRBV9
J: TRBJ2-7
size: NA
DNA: TGTGCCAGCAGCGTAGCGGGGACTGCTTCCTACGAGCAGTACTTC
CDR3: CASSVAGTASYEQYF

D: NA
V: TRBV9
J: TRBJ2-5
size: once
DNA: TGTGCCAGCAGCGTATACGGGTCCAAGGCGGGAGAGACCCAGTACTTC
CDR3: CASSVYGSKAGETQYF

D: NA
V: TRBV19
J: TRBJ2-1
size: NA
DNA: TGTGCCAGTAGTATCCGGACTACCGCGCTTGACAATGAGCAGTTCTTC
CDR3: CASSIRTTALDNEQFF

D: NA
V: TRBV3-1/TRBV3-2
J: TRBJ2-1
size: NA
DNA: TGTGCCAGCAGCCAAGATCCACGGGGCTCCTACAATGAGCAGTTCTTC
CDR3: CASSQDPRGSYNEQFF

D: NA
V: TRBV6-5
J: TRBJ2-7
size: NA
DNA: TGTGCCAGCGGCCTCGAGGTTGGGCAGTACTTC
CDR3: CASGLEVGQYF

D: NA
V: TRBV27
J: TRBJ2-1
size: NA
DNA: TGTGCCACCCGGAGGGGCTCGGGGTTGGGGTACAATGAGCAGTTCTTC
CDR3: CATRRGSGLGYNEQFF

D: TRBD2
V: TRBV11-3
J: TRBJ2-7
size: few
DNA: TGTGCCAGCAGCTTAGGGGGAGGGGACTACGAGCAGTACTTC
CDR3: CASSLGGGDYEQYF

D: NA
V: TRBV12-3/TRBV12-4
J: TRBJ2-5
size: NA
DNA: TGTGCCAGCAGTCTTGGACTCAAGGGGACCCAGTACTTC
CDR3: CASSLGLKGTQYF

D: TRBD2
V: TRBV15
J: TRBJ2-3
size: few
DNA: TGTGCCACCAGCAGACTGACTAGCGGGGACACAGATACGCAGTATTTT
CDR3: CATSRLTSGDTDTQYF

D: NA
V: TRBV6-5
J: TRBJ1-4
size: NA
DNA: TGTGCCAGCAGTTCCGGACAGCTTAATGAAAAACTGTTTTTT
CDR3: CASSSGQLNEKLFF

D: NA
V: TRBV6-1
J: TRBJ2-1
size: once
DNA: TGTGCCAGCAGTGAATTGCGGCGGGGTCTGGGCAGTGAGCAGTTCTTC
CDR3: CASSELRRGLGSEQFF

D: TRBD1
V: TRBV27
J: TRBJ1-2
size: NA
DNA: TGTGCCAGCAGCACAATTGACAGGGGGCGCAGCTATGGCTACACCTTC
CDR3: CASSTIDRGRSYGYTF

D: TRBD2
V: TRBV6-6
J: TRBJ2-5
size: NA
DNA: TGTGCCAGCAGTTACGCTGGACTAGCGGGAGGGACCCAGTACTTC
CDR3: CASSYAGLAGGTQYF

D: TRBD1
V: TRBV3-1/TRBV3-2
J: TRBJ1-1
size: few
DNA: TGTGCCAGCAGCCAACCGGGACAGGGGCTGCACACTGAAGCTTTCTTT
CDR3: CASSQPGQGLHTEAFF

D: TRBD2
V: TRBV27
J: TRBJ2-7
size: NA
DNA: TGTGCCAGCCGTTTAACTAGCGGGAGGGATTACGAGCAGTACTTC
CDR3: CASRLTSGRDYEQYF

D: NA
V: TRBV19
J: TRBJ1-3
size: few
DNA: TGTGCCAGCCTACCTTTGAGCTCTGGAAACACCATATATTTT
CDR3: CASLPLSSGNTIYF

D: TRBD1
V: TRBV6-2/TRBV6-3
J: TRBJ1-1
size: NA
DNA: TGTGCCAGCAGTTACTCCGGAAGGACAGGGGATGCTTTCTTT
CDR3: CASSYSGRTGDAFF